Presented here are 10 T cell receptor beta chains from one specimen sequenced in a study of T cells in Graves' hyperthyroidism and ophthalmopathy. The investigators amplified TCR beta CDR3 regions from RNA transcripts. The TCR CDR3 was amplified in a first-round RT-PCR using the HTBI primer set. TCRdb redid the calling of the multiplex PCR reads with MiXCR, one entry per CDR3 protein. Of under 800,000 distinct CDR3 sequences in the sample, 12% to 15% were seen once. The sample consisted of blood. These receptors originate from a woman aged 18-29 years with Graves' hyperthyroidism.

The chain is built from TRBV7-2 and TRBJ2-7; 10 bases are shared with TRBD2. Trimming cost V 1 base and J 3 bases; bases outside gene matches: 6. The CDR3 sequence is 16 residues long. CDR1 and CDR2 from the germline V gene are SGHTA and FQGNSA. The CDR3 is CASSLGLAGAFYEQYF. CDR3 bases: TGTGCCAGCAGCTTAGGGCTAGCGGGAGCCTTCTACGAGCAGTACTTC.

In this sample, this clonotype turned up many times. The V gene is TRBV6-1, the J gene TRBJ1-1; the D is unclear. V was shortened by 5 bases and J by 1 base, with 5 bases between the two germline ends. CDR3 size: 12 residues. Germline-derived CDR1 and CDR2 are MNHNS and SASEGT. Here the CDR3 reads CASSLTNTEAFF. Here the CDR3 DNA reads TGTGCCAGCAGTCTGACGAACACTGAAGCTTTCTTT.

This clonotype was recorded many times. The V and J genes are TRBV28 and TRBJ1-5; D gene ambiguous. The V gene's germline CDR1 is MDHEN and CDR2 SYDVKM. The CDR3 extends over 16 amino acids. The germline V and J ends were trimmed by 7 bases and 0 bases, with 16 bases remaining between them. The CDR3 loop is CASIISRFYSNQPQHF. CDR3 bases: TGTGCCAGCATCATTTCGAGGTTCTATAGCAATCAGCCCCAGCATTTT.

V is TRBV20-1 and J is TRBJ1-2, with D maybe TRBD1 (6 bases). CDR3 length equals 12 residues. Trimming pared 5 bases from V and 3 bases from J, leaving 10 bases between. Germline CDR1 is DFQATT and CDR2 is SNEGSKA (reference sequence). The CDR3 reads CSAPKGDYGYTF. The DNA of the CDR3 is TGCAGTGCTCCTAAGGGGGACTATGGCTACACCTTC.

CDR3 bases: TGCAGTGCTATCCTCCTAGCGGGAGGTTCTTACGAGCAGTACTTC. Amino acid sequence: CSAILLAGGSYEQYF. The chain combines TRBV20-1 with TRBJ2-7, with 11 bases identical to TRBD2. This CDR3 is built from 15 residues. V dropped 4 bases and J dropped 4; count of bases not matched to a gene: 9. The germline V gene encodes CDR1 DFQATT and CDR2 SNEGSKA (reference sequence).

The rearrangement uses TRBV7-3 and TRBJ2-1; 15 bases agree with TRBD2. Germline V gene data show CDR1 as SGHTA and CDR2 as FQGTGA. This CDR3 is 22 amino acids long. Trimming removed 5 bases from V and 0 bases from J; junction bases left unmatched: 17. This CDR3 is CASSLTSGTSGRRPNSYNEQFF. CDR3 nucleotide sequence: TGTGCCAGCAGCCTCACCTCCGGGACTAGCGGGAGGCGCCCCAACTCCTACAATGAGCAGTTCTTC.

This clonotype was detected many times. J is TRBJ1-2 and V is TRBV11-3, with D perhaps TRBD1 (6 bases). V was clipped by 5 bases and J by 6 bases, with 22 bases between them. Germline loops: CDR1 SGHNT, CDR2 YENEEA. The CDR3 sequence is 16 residues long. The DNA of the CDR3 is TGTGCCAGCAGCCCCTTCAGGGGCCCTTCGTCCCATGGCTACACCTTC. It translates to CASSPFRGPSSHGYTF.

The CDR3 is CASSLVRGQDYEQYF. DNA of the CDR3: TGTGCCAGCAGCTTAGTCCGTGGACAGGACTACGAGCAGTACTTC. This chain links TRBV7-9 with TRBJ2-7; TRBD1 matches at 7 bases. Trimming took 1 base from V and 3 from J; bases not matched to a gene: 6. The CDR3 covers 15 residues. The germline V gene has CDR1 SEHNR and CDR2 FQNEAQ (reference sequence).

In its sample, this clonotype was seen many times. The chain couples TRBV20-1 to TRBJ2-5, with 7 positions matching TRBD1. J was trimmed by 2 bases and V by 5 bases; bases with no gene match: 8. Germline-derived CDR1 and CDR2 are DFQATT and SNEGSKA (reference sequence). CDR3 length: 14 residues. The CDR3 protein is CSASRDSAQETQYF. CDR3 nucleotides: TGCAGTGCTTCCCGGGACAGCGCTCAAGAGACCCAGTACTTC.

There are many counts of this clonotype. The V call is TRBV28, the J call TRBJ2-3; 9 nucleotides match TRBD1. The CDR3 runs to 15 residues. Germline trimming cut 6 bases from V and 3 bases from J; bases unmatched to any gene: 7. CDR1 and CDR2 (germline): MDHEN, SYDVKM. CDR3 sequence (DNA): TGTGCCAGCAGGGCACCGGGACAGGGTACAGATACGCAGTATTTT. Translated, it gives CASRAPGQGTDTQYF.